These T cell receptor beta chains were read from a single sample in a study of cytomegalovirus exposure and HLA in healthy donors. Generated by immunoSEQ multiplex PCR, the TCRdb table keeps only in-frame clones and is missing some. The repertoire has around 180,000 clones, over 75% of them found once; the top ten carry around 2%. Sequenced sample: PBMCs. These receptors all stem from a man between 18 and 29 years old in good health and CMV-seronegative. The CDR3 runs from the conserved cysteine through the conserved F or W. A D gene is named only where the DNA matches it firmly. A row's size may be missing; if present it is once, few, many or a size class.

abundance: -; d_gene: TRBD1; v_gene: TRBV5-1; j_gene: TRBJ1-5; CDR3aa: CASNEGTGSNQPQHF; CDR3nt: TGCGCCAGCAACGAAGGGACAGGGAGCAATCAGCCCCAGCATTTT
abundance: -; d_gene: -; v_gene: TRBV15; j_gene: TRBJ1-1; CDR3aa: CATSPAGDTEAFF; CDR3nt: TGTGCCACCAGCCCCGCAGGGGACACTGAAGCTTTCTTT
abundance: -; d_gene: -; v_gene: TRBV20-1; j_gene: TRBJ2-3; CDR3aa: CRAAGTDTQYF; CDR3nt: TGCAGGGCCGCCGGCACAGATACGCAGTATTTT
abundance: -; d_gene: TRBD1; v_gene: TRBV28; j_gene: TRBJ1-5; CDR3aa: CASRWTGINQPQHF; CDR3nt: TGTGCCAGCAGGTGGACAGGGATCAATCAGCCCCAGCATTTT
abundance: -; d_gene: -; v_gene: TRBV4-3; j_gene: TRBJ2-2; CDR3aa: CASSRSVARQAGELFF; CDR3nt: TGCGCCAGCAGCCGATCGGTGGCGCGACAGGCCGGGGAGCTGTTTTTT
abundance: -; d_gene: -; v_gene: TRBV5-1; j_gene: TRBJ2-1; CDR3aa: CASSTTPGPHEQFF; CDR3nt: TGCGCCAGCAGTACCACTCCAGGGCCCCATGAGCAGTTCTTC
abundance: few; d_gene: TRBD1; v_gene: TRBV4-3; j_gene: TRBJ2-7; CDR3aa: CASSQAGRGTGNFREQYF; CDR3nt: TGCGCCAGCAGCCAAGCTGGACGTGGGACAGGGAATTTCCGGGAGCAGTACTTC
abundance: -; d_gene: TRBD1; v_gene: TRBV30; j_gene: TRBJ1-5; CDR3aa: CAWSVGASQGQPQHF; CDR3nt: TGTGCCTGGAGTGTCGGCGCTTCACAGGGGCAGCCCCAGCATTTT
abundance: -; d_gene: -; v_gene: TRBV19; j_gene: TRBJ1-1; CDR3aa: CASSIGVKWGGPVGNMNTEAFF; CDR3nt: TGTGCCAGTAGTATAGGGGTAAAGTGGGGGGGCCCAGTGGGAAACATGAACACTGAAGCTTTCTTT
abundance: -; d_gene: TRBD1; v_gene: TRBV27; j_gene: TRBJ1-4; CDR3aa: CASSAPGTGDKLFF; CDR3nt: TGTGCCAGCAGTGCCCCCGGGACAGGGGACAAACTGTTTTTT
abundance: -; d_gene: TRBD1; v_gene: TRBV7-9; j_gene: TRBJ2-2; CDR3aa: CASSLPGTGATGELFF; CDR3nt: TGTGCCAGCAGCTTACCCGGGACAGGGGCCACCGGGGAGCTGTTTTTT
abundance: -; d_gene: -; v_gene: TRBV7-9; j_gene: TRBJ1-2; CDR3aa: CASSLSQGSYGYTF; CDR3nt: TGTGCCAGCAGCTTATCGCAGGGAAGCTATGGCTACACCTTC
abundance: once; d_gene: TRBD2; v_gene: TRBV4-3; j_gene: TRBJ2-7; CDR3aa: CASSQEGPSGTSGTYEQYF; CDR3nt: TGCGCCAGCAGCCAAGAGGGGCCCTCCGGGACTAGCGGGACCTACGAGCAGTACTTC
abundance: once; d_gene: -; v_gene: TRBV19; j_gene: TRBJ1-5; CDR3aa: CASSPGPDQGGYSNQPQHF; CDR3nt: TGTGCCAGTAGTCCGGGCCCCGACCAAGGGGGATATAGCAATCAGCCCCAGCATTTT
abundance: -; d_gene: TRBD2; v_gene: TRBV27; j_gene: TRBJ2-2; CDR3aa: CASSPSGGASTGELFF; CDR3nt: TGTGCCAGCAGTCCGTCCGGGGGGGCCAGTACCGGGGAGCTGTTTTTT
abundance: -; d_gene: -; v_gene: TRBV4-3; j_gene: TRBJ2-1; CDR3aa: CASSKGTQREQFF; CDR3nt: TGCGCCAGCAGCAAGGGTACCCAGCGGGAGCAGTTCTTC
abundance: -; d_gene: -; v_gene: TRBV19; j_gene: TRBJ1-2; CDR3aa: CASTAGGGNYGYTF; CDR3nt: TGTGCCAGTACCGCGGGAGGCGGGAACTATGGCTACACCTTC
abundance: -; d_gene: -; v_gene: TRBV6-4; j_gene: TRBJ2-1; CDR3aa: CASSDSIEGSYNEQFF; CDR3nt: TGTGCCAGCAGTGACTCGATAGAGGGCAGTTACAATGAGCAGTTCTTC
abundance: -; d_gene: -; v_gene: TRBV28; j_gene: TRBJ1-5; CDR3aa: CASSQTQVNQPQHF; CDR3nt: TGTGCCAGCAGTCAGACACAGGTCAATCAGCCCCAGCATTTT
abundance: -; d_gene: TRBD1; v_gene: TRBV5-1; j_gene: TRBJ2-7; CDR3aa: CASSGGQGPYEQYF; CDR3nt: TGCGCCAGCAGCGGCGGACAGGGACCCTACGAGCAGTACTTC
abundance: -; d_gene: TRBD1; v_gene: TRBV2; j_gene: TRBJ1-4; CDR3aa: CASGWTGNNEKLFF; CDR3nt: TGTGCCAGCGGGTGGACAGGGAATAATGAAAAACTGTTTTTT
abundance: -; d_gene: -; v_gene: TRBV7-2; j_gene: TRBJ1-5; CDR3aa: CASSLVPGSNQPQHF; CDR3nt: TGTGCCAGCAGCTTAGTGCCAGGTAGCAATCAGCCCCAGCATTTT
abundance: -; d_gene: TRBD2; v_gene: TRBV7-2; j_gene: TRBJ2-1; CDR3aa: CASSRPGLAGLVSYNEQFF; CDR3nt: TGTGCCAGCAGCCGACCGGGACTAGCGGGATTGGTATCCTACAATGAGCAGTTCTTC
abundance: -; d_gene: TRBD2; v_gene: TRBV29-1; j_gene: TRBJ2-5; CDR3aa: CSVLGLAGETQYF; CDR3nt: TGCAGCGTTCTCGGGCTAGCGGGGGAGACCCAGTACTTC
abundance: -; d_gene: -; v_gene: TRBV5-1; j_gene: TRBJ2-3; CDR3aa: CASSRRQGTDTQYF; CDR3nt: TGCGCCAGCAGCCGCCGACAGGGCACAGATACGCAGTATTTT
abundance: -; d_gene: TRBD2; v_gene: TRBV7-8; j_gene: TRBJ2-5; CDR3aa: CASSRFPLAGETQYF; CDR3nt: TGTGCCAGCAGCCGATTCCCACTAGCGGGGGAGACCCAGTACTTC
abundance: few; d_gene: -; v_gene: TRBV9; j_gene: TRBJ1-2; CDR3aa: CASSVGRAYGYTF; CDR3nt: TGTGCCAGCAGCGTAGGGAGGGCCTATGGCTACACCTTC
abundance: once; d_gene: -; v_gene: TRBV15; j_gene: TRBJ2-1; CDR3aa: CATSRAYPAGDEQFF; CDR3nt: TGTGCCACCAGCAGGGCCTACCCGGCAGGGGATGAGCAGTTCTTC
abundance: -; d_gene: TRBD1; v_gene: TRBV7-2; j_gene: TRBJ2-7; CDR3aa: CASSSDRGFEQYF; CDR3nt: TGTGCCAGCAGCTCTGACAGGGGGTTCGAGCAGTACTTC
abundance: -; d_gene: TRBD1; v_gene: TRBV14; j_gene: TRBJ1-2; CDR3aa: CASSQAMGTGALIASGYTF; CDR3nt: TGTGCCAGCAGCCAAGCAATGGGGACAGGGGCACTAATAGCCTCCGGCTACACCTTC
abundance: -; d_gene: -; v_gene: TRBV13; j_gene: TRBJ2-7; CDR3aa: CASSWSQQGSHEQYF; CDR3nt: TGTGCCAGCAGCTGGTCCCAGCAGGGTTCCCACGAGCAGTACTTC